A single sample is the source of the 26 T cell receptor beta chains below, sequenced in a study of T cells after yellow fever vaccination. A single record per CDR3 protein comes from TCRdb applying MiXCR to the 5' RACE reads. The profile shows 29,000 or so distinct CDR3 sequences, 5% of them singletons. This specimen consisted of CD8+ T cells sorted from PBMCs, obtained 10 days after the yellow fever booster vaccination. The receptor set was obtained from a man aged 25 to 40 who received the YFV17D yellow fever vaccine.

This clonotype has just a few counts. The gene calls are TRBV4-1 and TRBJ2-1; 8 bases map to TRBD2. Germline-derived CDR1 and CDR2 are MGHRA and YSYEKL. This CDR3 has 14 amino acids. V was pared by 6 bases and J by 0 bases, with 1 base of the junction left unmatched. As DNA, the CDR3 is TGCGCCAGCAGAACTAGCGGCTCCTACAATGAGCAGTTCTTC. Residues: CASRTSGSYNEQFF.

This clonotype was recorded at least ten times. The chain employs TRBV7-9 and TRBJ2-3; TRBD2 matches at 8 bases. From germline, CDR1 is SEHNR and CDR2 FQNEAQ (reference sequence). Trimming took 2 bases from V and 5 from J; bases not matched to a gene: 3. This CDR3 region has 14 residues. CDR3 protein: CASSLFREGDTQYF. The CDR3, as DNA: TGTGCCAGCAGCTTATTCCGGGAGGGAGATACGCAGTATTTT.

This clonotype was recorded at least ten times. The J gene is TRBJ2-3, the V gene TRBV29-1; unclear D gene. Germline CDR1 is SQVTM and CDR2 is ANQGSEA. The CDR3 loop spans 10 amino acids. The germline V and J ends were trimmed by 7 bases and 2 bases, with 4 bases remaining between them. CDR3 nucleotides: TGCAGCGGAAACACAGATACGCAGTATTTT. Translation gives CSGNTDTQYF.

This clonotype qualifies as large. The CDR3 loop is CASRTLARPNEQFF. CDR3 nucleotide sequence: TGTGCCAGCAGAACACTAGCGCGGCCCAATGAGCAGTTCTTC. The chain has TRBV6-6 and TRBJ2-1; 7 nucleotides line up with TRBD2. V trimming: 6 bases; J trimming: 6 bases; junction bases outside the gene matches: 8. Germline assignment: CDR1 MNHNY and CDR2 SVGAGI (reference sequence). The CDR3 spans 14 residues.

At least ten counts were recorded for this clonotype. The CDR3 here is CASSQGMSNEQFF. CDR3 DNA sequence: TGTGCCAGCAGCCAAGGGATGAGCAATGAGCAGTTCTTC. V usage is TRBV14 and J usage is TRBJ2-1; D not certain. The V and J ends lost 1 base and 6 bases respectively, with 7 bases between them. Looked up from germline, CDR1 is SGHDN and CDR2 is FVKESK. This CDR3 spans 13 amino acids.

This clonotype was counted at least ten times. The genes are TRBV29-1 and TRBJ2-1, with TRBD1 matching over 7 bases. From germline, CDR1 is SQVTM and CDR2 ANQGSEA. Losses at the gene ends were 4 bases for V and 7 bases for J; bases not matched to a gene: 1. The CDR3 extends over 11 amino acids. CDR3 residues: CSVGRGNEQFF. For the CDR3, the DNA is TGCAGCGTTGGCAGGGGGAATGAGCAGTTCTTC.

This clonotype was recorded at least ten times. This rearrangement joins TRBV20-1 to TRBJ1-5; 8 bases match TRBD1. Per germline, CDR1 DFQATT and CDR2 SNEGSKA (reference sequence). The CDR3 has 16 residues. After removal of 4 bases from V and 7 bases from J, the junction contained 15 bases not matched to a gene. The CDR3 coding sequence is TGCAGTGCTACTGTCTTAAGGGACAGGACCGAACAGCCCCAGCATTTT. Protein sequence: CSATVLRDRTEQPQHF.

This clonotype was seen repeatedly, ten times or more. The CDR3 coding sequence is TGTGCCAGCAGGACTAGCGGGGGCTCTGGGGCCAACGTCCTGACTTTC. Residues: CASRTSGGSGANVLTF. The gene calls are TRBV2 and TRBJ2-6; 12 positions match TRBD2. Germline CDR1 and CDR2: SNHLY and FYNNEI. With 6 bases clipped from V and 0 bases from J, the junction kept 0 bases outside the gene matches. The CDR3 sequence is 16 residues long.

This clonotype was detected ten times or more. The V and J genes are TRBV23-1 and TRBJ2-5, with D tentatively TRBD1 (6 bases). TRBV23-1 is assigned to the ORF class and has an uncertain function. The CDR3 is 15 residues long. The V end was cut by 4 bases, the J end by 5 bases, with 17 bases between. CDR3 sequence: CASSPSGGARETQYF. Here the CDR3 DNA reads TGCGCCAGCAGTCCTTCTGGGGGCGCTCGGGAGACCCAGTACTTC.

This clonotype was seen repeatedly, ten times or more. The rearrangement links TRBV29-1 to TRBJ2-5, with D possibly being TRBD2 (6 bases). The germline V gene encodes CDR1 SQVTM and CDR2 ANQGSEA. The length of the CDR3 is 13 residues. Trimming pared 1 base from V and 5 bases from J, leaving 11 bases between. In nucleotides, the CDR3 is TGCAGCGTTGAAGGTCGGGAGACGGAGACCCAGTACTTC. The encoded protein is CSVEGRETETQYF. The full variable domain, its missing parts supplied by reference TRBV29-1 and TRBJ2-5, is SAVISQKPSRDICQRGTSLTIQCQVDSQVTMMFWYRQQPGQSLTLIATANQGSEATYESGFVIDKFPISRPNLTFSTLTVSNMSPEDSSIYLCSVEGRETETQYFGPGTRLLVL.

This clonotype was found many times. This chain links TRBV27 with TRBJ2-7; possibly TRBD2 for D (7 bases). V lost 3 bases, J lost 0 bases, and 12 bases lay in between. CDR3 length: 15 residues. Germline V gene data show CDR1 as MNHEY and CDR2 as SMNVEV (reference sequence). CDR3 nucleotide sequence: TGTGCCAGCAGTTTCGGGGGGCCTAGCTCCTACGAGCAGTACTTC. Translated: CASSFGGPSSYEQYF.

In this sample, this clonotype turned up many times. This chain uses TRBV18 with TRBJ1-1; D not certain. Germline lookup yields CDR1 KGHSH and CDR2 LQKENI. Trimming stripped 1 base from V and 0 bases from J, with 6 bases between. The CDR3 is made up of 14 amino acids. CDR3 coding DNA: TGTGCCAGCTCACCACGGGCGTTGAACACTGAAGCTTTCTTT. Amino acid sequence: CASSPRALNTEAFF.

This clonotype has a count of ten or more. V usage is TRBV13 and J usage is TRBJ1-4; the match to TRBD1 covers 7 bases. Looked up from germline, CDR1 is PRHDT and CDR2 is FYEKMQ (reference sequence). This CDR3 is 14 amino acids long. V shed 5 bases, J shed 5 bases, and the junction held 5 bases outside the gene matches. In DNA form, the CDR3 reads TGTGCCAGCAGCCACGGGACAGCAAATGAAAAACTGTTTTTT. Its translation: CASSHGTANEKLFF.

This clonotype was counted at least ten times. The V and J genes are TRBV9 and TRBJ2-5; 9 bases align to TRBD2. Germline CDR1 SGDLS, CDR2 YYNGEE. This CDR3 has 15 residues. The J segment lost 5 bases and the V segment lost 4 bases, leaving 9 bases of the junction unmatched. The CDR3 region has the DNA TGTGCCAGCAGCCCAAGGACTAGCGCGACGGAGACCCAGTACTTC. Its translation is CASSPRTSATETQYF.

This clonotype was detected many times. The chain joins TRBV20-1 to TRBJ2-7, with D hard to call. The V gene lost 6 bases and the J gene lost 3 bases, with 15 bases spanning the gap. The CDR3 consists of 13 residues. Germline V gene data show CDR1 as DFQATT and CDR2 as SNEGSKA (reference sequence). CDR3 sequence reads: CSARPTSYYEQYF. The CDR3 nucleotides are TGCAGTGCCCGTCCCACAAGCTACTACGAGCAGTACTTC.

This clonotype was recorded many times. The V gene is TRBV14, the J gene TRBJ2-3; 7 bases map to TRBD1. Germline V gene data show CDR1 as SGHDN and CDR2 as FVKESK. The V segment lost 1 base and the J segment 3 bases; nucleotides outside the gene matches: 13. This CDR3 region has 18 residues. For the CDR3, the DNA is TGTGCCAGCAGCCAAGTTCATGACAGGGTTCGTTGGACAGATACGCAGTATTTT. It codes for CASSQVHDRVRWTDTQYF.

There are many counts of this clonotype. J is TRBJ2-1 and V is TRBV29-1; D possibly corresponds to TRBD1 (5 bases). The V gene lost 0 bases and the J gene lost 5 bases, with 11 bases spanning the gap. The CDR3 is made up of 14 amino acids. Germline V gives CDR1 SQVTM, CDR2 ANQGSEA. The CDR3 coding sequence is TGCAGCGTTGAAGATCCGACAGATAACAATGAGCAGTTCTTC. It specifies CSVEDPTDNNEQFF.

The V call is TRBV29-1, the J call TRBJ2-7; D may be TRBD2 (5 bases). V shed 3 bases and J shed 7 bases, with 13 bases lying between them. Germline V gives CDR1 SQVTM, CDR2 ANQGSEA. CDR3 length equals 12 residues. For the CDR3, the DNA is TGCAGCGTTGAGGGTCTGGGAGAGGAGCAGTACTTC. It yields the protein CSVEGLGEEQYF.

This clonotype was seen many times. The gene calls are TRBV11-2 and TRBJ2-7; D might be TRBD2 (5 bases). The V and J ends lost 5 bases and 1 base respectively, with 9 bases between them. Germline V lookup: CDR1 SGHAT, CDR2 FQNNGV. The CDR3 covers 13 residues. The CDR3 loop reads CASSPGVSYEQYF. CDR3 coding DNA: TGTGCCAGCAGCCCCGGGGTTTCCTACGAGCAGTACTTC.

This clonotype was picked up many times. The CDR3 DNA sequence: TGTGCCAGCAGTTCCATCACACCGACCGCCGGGGAGCTGTTTTTT. This sequence encodes CASSSITPTAGELFF. The V and J genes are TRBV28 and TRBJ2-2; D unresolved. Trimming took 4 bases from V and 6 from J, leaving 15 bases between them. The CDR3 contains 15 residues. Germline CDR1 is MDHEN and CDR2 is SYDVKM. Variable domain in full (rest from reference TRBV28 and TRBJ2-2): DVKVTQSSRYLVKRTGEKVFLECVQDMDHENMFWYRQDPGLGLRLIYFSYDVKMKEKGDIPEGYSVSREKKERFSLILESASTNQTSMYLCASSSITPTAGELFFGEGSRLTVL.

This clonotype was seen ten or more times. The rearrangement joins TRBV5-1 to TRBJ2-3; no definite D call. The germline CDR1 and CDR2 sequences are SGHRS and YFSETQ. The CDR3 length is 14 residues. V gave up 3 bases and J gave up 6 bases, with 14 bases separating them. This CDR3 reads CASSSDGPWDTQYF. The CDR3 DNA sequence: TGCGCCAGCAGCTCGGACGGCCCGTGGGATACGCAGTATTTT.

This clonotype was seen at least ten times. This chain connects TRBV7-2 to TRBJ2-7; tentative D call: TRBD2 (6 bases). V was trimmed by 3 bases and J by 1 base, leaving 13 bases between them. The CDR3 consists of 15 residues. Per germline, CDR1 SGHTA and CDR2 FQGNSA. In DNA form, the CDR3 reads TGTGCCAGCAGCTTCACCCTGACTAGTTCCTACGAGCAGTACTTC. This encodes CASSFTLTSSYEQYF. Based on the CDR3 plus reference TRBV7-2 and TRBJ2-7, the full variable domain is GAGVSQSPSNKVTEKGKDVELRCDPISGHTALYWYRQSLGQGLEFLIYFQGNSAPDKSGLPSDRFSAERTGGSVSTLTIQRTQQEDSAVYLCASSFTLTSSYEQYFGPGTRLTVT.

Ten or more counts support this clonotype. The J gene is TRBJ2-3, the V gene TRBV20-1, with no clear D. The length of the CDR3 is 12 residues. Germline CDR1 reads DFQATT; CDR2 reads SNEGSKA (reference sequence). Between the trimmed V and J ends, which lost 1 base and 14 bases, there was a span of 16 bases. The CDR3 bases are TGCAGTGCTAGAGGTGATGGTGAGAGTACGTATTTT. Its translation: CSARGDGESTYF.

This clonotype was counted at least ten times. The genes are TRBV4-2 and TRBJ2-6; D is uncertain. Germline CDR1 reads LGHNA; CDR2 reads YNFKEQ. The V end was cut by 6 bases, the J end by 2 bases, with 11 bases between. CDR3 size: 15 residues. CDR3 residues: CASSLNLAGANVLTF. CDR3 DNA sequence: TGTGCCAGCAGTCTCAACCTCGCTGGGGCCAACGTCCTGACTTTC.

Ten or more counts support this clonotype. The rearrangement joins TRBV5-6 to TRBJ2-1; TRBD2 matches 11 bases. CDR3 length: 14 amino acids. The J segment lost 10 bases and the V segment lost 7 bases, leaving 10 bases of the junction unmatched. Germline CDR1 reads SGHDT; CDR2 reads YYEEEE. CDR3 sequence: CASAGLAGGEEQFF. The CDR3 DNA reads TGTGCCAGCGCCGGGCTAGCGGGAGGCGAGGAGCAGTTCTTC.

This clonotype was counted ten times or more. The J gene is TRBJ2-2, the V gene TRBV25-1; 8 nucleotides align to TRBD2. V lost 2 bases and J lost 4; bases outside the gene matches: 3. From germline, CDR1 is MGHDK and CDR2 SYGVNS. CDR3 size: 15 residues. The CDR3 spells CASSEKAGGTGELFF. CDR3 nucleotides: TGTGCCAGCAGTGAAAAGGCGGGGGGCACCGGGGAGCTGTTTTTT. Drawing the rest from reference TRBV25-1 and TRBJ2-2, the complete variable domain is EADIYQTPRYLVIGTGKKITLECSQTMGHDKMYWYQQDPGMELHLIHYSYGVNSTEKGDLSSESTVSRIRTEHFPLTLESARPSHTSQYLCASSEKAGGTGELFFGEGSRLTVL.